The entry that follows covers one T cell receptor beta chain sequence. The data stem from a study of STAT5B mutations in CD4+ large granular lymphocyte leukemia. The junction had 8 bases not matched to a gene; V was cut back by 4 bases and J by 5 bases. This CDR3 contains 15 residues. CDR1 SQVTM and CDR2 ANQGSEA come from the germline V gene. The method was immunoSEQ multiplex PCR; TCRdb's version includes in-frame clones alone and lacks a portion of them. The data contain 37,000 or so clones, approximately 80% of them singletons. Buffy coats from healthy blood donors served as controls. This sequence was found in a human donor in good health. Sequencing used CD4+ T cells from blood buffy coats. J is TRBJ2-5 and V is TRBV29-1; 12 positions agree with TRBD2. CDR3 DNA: TGCAGCGTTGGTCCTAGCGGGAGGGTGGGGGAGACCCAGTACTTC. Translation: CSVGPSGRVGETQYF. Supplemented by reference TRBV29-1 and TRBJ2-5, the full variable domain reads SAVISQKPSRDICQRGTSLTIQCQVDSQVTMMFWYRQQPGQSLTLIATANQGSEATYESGFVIDKFPISRPNLTFSTLTVSNMSPEDSSIYLCSVGPSGRVGETQYFGPGTRLLVL.